This TCR beta chain was obtained from a study of spatial heterogeneity in lung cancer. Many counts were recorded for this clonotype. Its antigen remains unknown. This beta chain lies outside the target of a library built for alpha chains; its clone size means little. A unique molecular identifier was carried by every single TCR cDNA molecule. MiXCR, applied by TCRdb to the 5' RACE reads, yields one record per CDR3 protein. Among 8,300 or so distinct CDR3 sequences, about 8% were seen once, and the ten largest hold over 4%. The CDR3 is 14 amino acids. V shed 5 bases and J shed 2 bases, with 14 bases lying between them. The V gene's germline CDR1 is DFQATT and CDR2 SNEGSKA (reference sequence). Time point of the sample: sample taken at primary tumor resection. Untreated early-stage non-small cell lung cancer patients, 70 to 85 in total, were the donors. Unsorted tumor, nontumor lung tissue or cryopreserved PBMC supplied the whole RNA.

Study-level results: Expanded intratumoral alpha and beta TCR counts tracked tumor mutation counts.

The gene calls are TRBV20-1 and TRBJ2-3; TRBD1 might be the D (6 bases). The source is a male donor with early-stage non-small cell lung cancer. The specimen was lung tumor tissue, collected at surgery. Here the CDR3 DNA reads TGCAGTGCTCCCACAGGGACCTCCACAGATACGCAGTATTTT. This encodes CSAPTGTSTDTQYF.